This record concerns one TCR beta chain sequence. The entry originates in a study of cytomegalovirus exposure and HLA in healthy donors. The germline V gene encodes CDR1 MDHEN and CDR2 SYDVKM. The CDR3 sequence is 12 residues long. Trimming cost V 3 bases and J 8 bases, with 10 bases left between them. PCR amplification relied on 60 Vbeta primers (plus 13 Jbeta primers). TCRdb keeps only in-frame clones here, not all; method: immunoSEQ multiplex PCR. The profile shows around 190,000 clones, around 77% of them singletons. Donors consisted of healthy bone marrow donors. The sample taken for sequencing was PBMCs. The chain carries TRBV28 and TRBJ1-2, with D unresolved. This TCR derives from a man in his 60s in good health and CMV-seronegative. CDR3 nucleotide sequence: TGTGCCAGCAGTTTTAAAGACTGGGGCTACACCTTC. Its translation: CASSFKDWGYTF.